This record looks at one T cell receptor (beta chain) sequence and its context. The antigen is undetermined. The sample belongs to a study of cytomegalovirus exposure and HLA in healthy donors. Study overall: For the approximately 360 genotyped donors, around 76% fell within the Caucasian-associated ancestry cluster.

Study outcomes and limitations: The study dropped some indistinguishable V segments, TRBV6-2 and TRBV6-3 among them.

CDR3 length equals 15 residues. The J segment lost 4 bases and the V segment lost 3 bases, leaving 8 bases of the junction unmatched. The germline CDR1 and CDR2 sequences are MNHEY and SMNVEV (reference sequence). Both 60 Vbeta primers and 13 Jbeta primers went into the PCR. Per the original methods: Some 11 million of the about 80 million unique TCR beta chains counted in a later analysis were shared. Clones were read by immunoSEQ multiplex PCR, and TCRdb kept only the in-frame ones, dropping some. V and J calls and clone size are as listed in that table; D and trimming were resolved from the DNA. Of about 110,000 clones listed, around 80% are singletons.

This chain links TRBV27 with TRBJ1-1; 7 bases map to TRBD1. Sequencing was performed on PBMCs. The receptor's source is a man aged 60 to 75 in good health and CMV-seronegative. The CDR3 loop is CASSFIRAGGTEAFF. The CDR3 DNA sequence: TGTGCCAGCAGTTTTATCCGGGCAGGGGGCACTGAAGCTTTCTTT.